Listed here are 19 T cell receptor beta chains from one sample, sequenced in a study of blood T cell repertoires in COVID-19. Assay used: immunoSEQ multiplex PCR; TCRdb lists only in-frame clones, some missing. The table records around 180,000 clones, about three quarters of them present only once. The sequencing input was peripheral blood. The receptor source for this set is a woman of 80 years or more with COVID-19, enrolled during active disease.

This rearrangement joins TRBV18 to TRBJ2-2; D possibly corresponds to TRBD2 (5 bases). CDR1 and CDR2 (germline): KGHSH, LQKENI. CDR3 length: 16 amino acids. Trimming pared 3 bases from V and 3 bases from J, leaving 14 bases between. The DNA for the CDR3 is TGTGCCAGCTCACCTCCAGGAGGCCGGGACACCGGGGAGCTGTTTTTT. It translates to CASSPPGGRDTGELFF.

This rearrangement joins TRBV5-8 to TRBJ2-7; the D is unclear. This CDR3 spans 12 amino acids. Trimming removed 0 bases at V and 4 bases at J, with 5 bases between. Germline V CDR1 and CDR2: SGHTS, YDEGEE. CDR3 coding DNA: TGTGCCAGCAGCTTGGCCATTTACGAGCAGTACTTC. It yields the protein CASSLAIYEQYF.

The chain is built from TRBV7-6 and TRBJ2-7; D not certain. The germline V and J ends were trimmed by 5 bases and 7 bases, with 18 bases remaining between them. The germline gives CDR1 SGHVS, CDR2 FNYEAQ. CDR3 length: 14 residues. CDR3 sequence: CASSPPRLVREQYF. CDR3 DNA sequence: TGTGCCAGCAGCCCCCCCCGCTTAGTGAGGGAGCAGTACTTC. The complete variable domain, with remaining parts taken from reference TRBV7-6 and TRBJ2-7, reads GAGVSQSPRYKVTKRGQDVALRCDPISGHVSLYWYRQALGQGPEFLTYFNYEAQQDKSGLPNDRFSAERPEGSISTLTIQRTEQRDSAMYRCASSPPRLVREQYFGPGTRLTVT.

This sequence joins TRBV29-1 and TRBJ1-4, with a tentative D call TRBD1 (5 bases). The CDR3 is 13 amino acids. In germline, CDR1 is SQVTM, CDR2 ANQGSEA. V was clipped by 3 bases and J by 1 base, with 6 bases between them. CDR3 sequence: CSVEQGTNEKLFF. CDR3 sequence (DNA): TGCAGCGTTGAGCAGGGAACTAATGAAAAACTGTTTTTT.

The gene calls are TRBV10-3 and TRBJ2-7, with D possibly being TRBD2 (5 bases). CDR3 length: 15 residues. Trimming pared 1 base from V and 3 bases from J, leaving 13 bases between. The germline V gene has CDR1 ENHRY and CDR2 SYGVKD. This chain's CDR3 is CAISEFEGMGYEQYF. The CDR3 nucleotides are TGTGCCATCAGTGAGTTCGAGGGAATGGGCTACGAGCAGTACTTC.

The DNA of the CDR3 is TGTGCCAGCAGAGACAGGGGTGCTGGAAACACCATATATTTT. It codes for CASRDRGAGNTIYF. V and J are TRBV2 and TRBJ1-3, with TRBD1 matching over 8 bases. Germline trimming cut 6 bases from V and 2 bases from J; bases unmatched to any gene: 3. In germline, CDR1 is SNHLY, CDR2 FYNNEI. CDR3 length: 14 residues.

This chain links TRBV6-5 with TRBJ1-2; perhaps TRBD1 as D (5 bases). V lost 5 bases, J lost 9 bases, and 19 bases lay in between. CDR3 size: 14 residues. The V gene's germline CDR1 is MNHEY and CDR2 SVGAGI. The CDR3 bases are TGTGCCAGCAGTCGACGCAGGGTTGTGGGGAGCTACACCTTC. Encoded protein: CASSRRRVVGSYTF.

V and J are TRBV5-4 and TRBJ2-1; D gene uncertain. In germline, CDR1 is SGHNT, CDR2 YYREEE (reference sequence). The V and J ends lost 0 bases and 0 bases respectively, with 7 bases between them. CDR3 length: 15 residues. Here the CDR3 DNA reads TGTGCCAGCAGCTTGGACGTGAGCTCCTACAATGAGCAGTTCTTC. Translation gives CASSLDVSSYNEQFF.

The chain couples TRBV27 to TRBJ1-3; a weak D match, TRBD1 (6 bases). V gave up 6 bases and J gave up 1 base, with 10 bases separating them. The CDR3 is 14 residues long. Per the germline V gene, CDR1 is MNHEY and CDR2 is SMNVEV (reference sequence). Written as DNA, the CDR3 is TGTGCCAGCAGGTTAACAGGGTCTGGAAACACCATATATTTT. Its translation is CASRLTGSGNTIYF.

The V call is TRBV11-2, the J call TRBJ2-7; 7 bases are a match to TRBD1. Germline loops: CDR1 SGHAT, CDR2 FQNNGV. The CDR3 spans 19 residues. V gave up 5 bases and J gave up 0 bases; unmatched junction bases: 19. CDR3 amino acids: CASSAKSAWVRGRSYEQYF. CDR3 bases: TGTGCCAGCAGCGCGAAATCCGCCTGGGTGAGGGGGCGCTCCTACGAGCAGTACTTC.

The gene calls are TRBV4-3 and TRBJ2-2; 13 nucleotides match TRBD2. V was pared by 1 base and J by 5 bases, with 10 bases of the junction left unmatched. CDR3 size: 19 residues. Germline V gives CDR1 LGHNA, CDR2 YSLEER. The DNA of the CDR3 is TGCGCCAGCAGCCAAGTTCTCCCGGGACTAGCGGGGCCAACCGGGGAGCTGTTTTTT. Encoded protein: CASSQVLPGLAGPTGELFF.

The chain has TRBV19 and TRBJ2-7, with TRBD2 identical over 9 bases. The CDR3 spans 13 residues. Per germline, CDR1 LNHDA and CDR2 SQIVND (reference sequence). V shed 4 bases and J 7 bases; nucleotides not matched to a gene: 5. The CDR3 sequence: CASSSGRAGEQYF. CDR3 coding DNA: TGTGCCAGTAGTAGCGGGAGGGCCGGTGAGCAGTACTTC.

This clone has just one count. CDR3 residues: CATSKGTGRQETQYF. DNA of the CDR3: TGTGCCACCAGCAAAGGGACAGGTAGACAAGAGACCCAGTACTTC. This chain links TRBV15 with TRBJ2-5; 8 bases line up with TRBD1. CDR1 is LNHNV and CDR2 is YYDKDF in the germline V gene (reference sequence). CDR3 length equals 15 residues. J was trimmed by 2 bases and V by 4 bases; bases with no gene match: 6.

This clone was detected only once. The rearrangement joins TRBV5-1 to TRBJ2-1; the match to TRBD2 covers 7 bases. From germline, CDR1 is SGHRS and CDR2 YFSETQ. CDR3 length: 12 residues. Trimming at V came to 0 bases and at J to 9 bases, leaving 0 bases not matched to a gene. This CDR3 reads CASSLGTSEQFF. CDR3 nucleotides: TGCGCCAGCAGCTTGGGGACTAGTGAGCAGTTCTTC.

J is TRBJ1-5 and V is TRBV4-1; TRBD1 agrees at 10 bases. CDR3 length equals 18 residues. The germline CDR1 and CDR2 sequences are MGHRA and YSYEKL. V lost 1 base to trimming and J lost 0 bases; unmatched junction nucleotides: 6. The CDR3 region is CASSQAGQGESSNQPQHF. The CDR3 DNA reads TGCGCCAGCAGCCAAGCAGGACAGGGGGAGAGTAGCAATCAGCCCCAGCATTTT.

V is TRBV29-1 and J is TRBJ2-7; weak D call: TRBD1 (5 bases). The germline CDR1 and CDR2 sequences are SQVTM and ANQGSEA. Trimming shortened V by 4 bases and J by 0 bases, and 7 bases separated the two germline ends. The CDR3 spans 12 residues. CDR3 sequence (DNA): TGCAGCGTTGGACAGTCCTCCTACGAGCAGTACTTC. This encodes CSVGQSSYEQYF.

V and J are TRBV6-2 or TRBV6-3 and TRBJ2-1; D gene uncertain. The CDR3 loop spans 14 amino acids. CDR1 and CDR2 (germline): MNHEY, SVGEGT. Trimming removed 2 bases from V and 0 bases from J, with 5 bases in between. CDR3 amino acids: CASSYVSSYNEQFF. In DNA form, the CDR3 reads TGTGCCAGCAGTTACGTCAGCTCCTACAATGAGCAGTTCTTC.

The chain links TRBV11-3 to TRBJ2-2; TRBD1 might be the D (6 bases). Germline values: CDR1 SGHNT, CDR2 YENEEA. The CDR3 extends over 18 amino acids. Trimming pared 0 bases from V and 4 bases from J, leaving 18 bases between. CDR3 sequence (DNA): TGTGCCAGCAGCTTAGAAGGCGCCATGACAGGAACCACCGGGGAGCTGTTTTTT. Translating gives CASSLEGAMTGTTGELFF.

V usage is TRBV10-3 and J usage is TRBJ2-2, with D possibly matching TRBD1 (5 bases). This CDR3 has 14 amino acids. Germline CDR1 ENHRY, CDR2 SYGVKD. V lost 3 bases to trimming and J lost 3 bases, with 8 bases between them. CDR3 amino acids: CAISDGHYTGELFF. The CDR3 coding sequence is TGTGCCATCAGTGACGGACACTACACCGGGGAGCTGTTTTTT.